The rows below give T cell receptor beta chains drawn from one sample of a study of T cell changes during pregnancy in multiple sclerosis. Sequenced by immunoSEQ multiplex PCR; TCRdb stores in-frame clones only, minus some. In the table there are roughly 42,000 clones, more than 90% of which are singletons. The source was CD8+ T cells from peripheral blood mononuclear cells, collected in the third trimester of pregnancy. The receptors were sampled from a female donor with multiple sclerosis, enrolled in a pregnancy study. Both conserved end residues are part of each CDR3. The D gene is left open where the match is weak. Only part of the rows carry a size: once, few, many, or a class if the clone is expanded.

V	D	size	J	DNA	CDR3
TRBV5-1	-	-	TRBJ2-7	TGCGCCAGCAGCTTGGCCTCTCGGGAGTTTAACTACGAGCAGTACTTC	CASSLASREFNYEQYF
TRBV30	TRBD1	-	TRBJ2-7	TGTGCCTGGAGCCCGGGACAGAACTACGAGCAGTACTTC	CAWSPGQNYEQYF
TRBV7-6	TRBD2	-	TRBJ2-7	TGTGCCAGCAGCCCGGTGGAGCGGGGCTCCTACGAGCAGTACTTC	CASSPVERGSYEQYF
TRBV27	-	once	TRBJ1-5	TGTGCCAGCAGTTTATTTCCCCGGAGCAATCAGCCCCAGCATTTT	CASSLFPRSNQPQHF
TRBV28	-	-	TRBJ1-5	TGTGCCAGCAGTCCATCAGGGTCAAATCAGCCCCAGCATTTT	CASSPSGSNQPQHF
TRBV19	TRBD2	-	TRBJ2-1	TGTGCCAGTAGTATTGGTCTAGCGGGAGATAATGAGCAGTTCTTC	CASSIGLAGDNEQFF
TRBV15	TRBD1	-	TRBJ2-4	TGTGCCACCAGTAAGGGGACAGGAGGAAACATTCAGTACTTC	CATSKGTGGNIQYF
TRBV2	-	once	TRBJ2-7	TGTGCCAGCAGTGGTGACTCGGAACGCTACGAGCAGTACTTC	CASSGDSERYEQYF
TRBV27	-	once	TRBJ2-7	TGTGCCAGCAGTTACAGCGGTACCTACGAGCAGTACTTC	CASSYSGTYEQYF
TRBV19	TRBD2	-	TRBJ2-7	TGTGCCAGTACCGGGGGGGGGAACTACGAGCAGTACTTC	CASTGGGNYEQYF
TRBV28	TRBD2	-	TRBJ2-3	TGTGCCAGCAGTTTACTAGGGCTAGCGGGCACAGATACGCAGTATTTT	CASSLLGLAGTDTQYF
TRBV19	-	-	TRBJ2-3	TGTGCCAGTAGTATAAGCCTCACTCTAGATACGCAGTATTTT	CASSISLTLDTQYF
TRBV6-5	-	-	TRBJ1-2	TGTGCCAGCAGTTACGGCGGGGGAGATGGCTACACCTTC	CASSYGGGDGYTF
TRBV27	TRBD2	-	TRBJ2-7	TGTGCCAGCAGTTTTAGCGGGAGGGTTTACGAGCAGTACTTC	CASSFSGRVYEQYF
TRBV10-3	TRBD1	-	TRBJ1-4	TGTGCCATCAGTGACCCTGGACAGGGGACAAAATTCGAAAAACTGTTTTTT	CAISDPGQGTKFEKLFF
TRBV27	-	-	TRBJ2-2	TGTGCCAGCAGTCTAAAAACCGGGGAGCTGTTTTTT	CASSLKTGELFF
TRBV9	TRBD1	-	TRBJ2-1	TGTGCCAGCAGCGTGGACGGGACAGTTGGCGAGCAGTTCTTC	CASSVDGTVGEQFF